This TCR beta chain derives from a study of blood T cell repertoires in COVID-19. Study in general: T cells, B-cell-depleted T cells, or PBMCs supplied cDNA or gDNA.

Germline V lookup: CDR1 SGHRS, CDR2 YFSETQ. The V end lost 0 bases, the J end lost 12 bases, and 15 bases lay between the germline ends. The CDR3 has 14 amino acids. The participants were between roughly 18 and 100 years old and came from 20 to 30 US areas. Recovery among Cohort 3 donors was established by two negative PCRs, clearance, or symptom resolution. As originally analysed: By means of reference gene primer amplification, nucleated cell counts were estimated. Method: immunoSEQ multiplex PCR; TCRdb's copy keeps in-frame clones and lacks some. The V and J calls and the clone size are those of that table, but D and trimming were determined from the DNA. The sample shows roughly 250,000 clones, roughly 90% of them seen only once.

Input material: PBMCs or T cells enriched from blood (not recorded which). The gene calls are TRBV5-1 and TRBJ1-4; possibly TRBD1 for D (5 bases). The receptor's source is a woman in her 50s who had recovered from COVID-19. This CDR3 is CASSLAQGGGELFF. CDR3 in DNA: TGCGCCAGCAGCTTGGCACAAGGTGGGGGGGAACTGTTTTTT.